This T cell receptor beta chain appears in the sequencing data of a study of T cells expressing NK-cell markers. On the study more broadly: In the group of eight sequenced donors, seven were HCMV-seropositive and one was seronegative.

A 5'RACE template switching approach incorporating UMIs was used to make TCR beta cDNA. TCRdb re-called the 5' RACE reads, yielding one record per CDR3 amino acid sequence without DNA. This repertoire comprises 450,000 to 600,000 distinct CDR3 sequences; its ten largest clones make up approximately 3.6%. The CDR3 is 14 amino acids. This chain links TRBV12-3 or TRBV12-4 with TRBJ2-3; TCRdb's D call, TRBD1, is unchecked because there is no DNA. What was sequenced was blood T cells: a sorted CD56 or NKG2C T cell subset, CD4+ or CD8+ T cells, or bulk PBMC T cells (not recorded which). The receptor comes from a man younger than 35 in good health. The CDR3 protein is CASSLRQGTDTQYF.